The 14 T cell receptor beta chains below all came from one sample that was sequenced in a study of cytomegalovirus exposure and HLA in healthy donors. Both 60 Vbeta primers and 13 Jbeta primers went into the PCR. Profiling relied on immunoSEQ multiplex PCR, and the TCRdb table lists in-frame clones only, not all of them. Found here are more than 95,000 clones, about 13% of them singletons; the top ten hold 16%. What was sequenced was PBMCs. Receptors were obtained from a man in his forties in good health and CMV-seropositive.

This clone was seen more than once but under ten times. The chain joins TRBV5-5 to TRBJ1-2; D gene unclear. The germline V gene has CDR1 SGHKS and CDR2 YYEKEE (reference sequence). The CDR3 runs 13 residues. V gave up 3 bases and J gave up 3 bases, with 9 bases separating them. CDR3 sequence reads: CASSSAGDYGYTF. CDR3 nucleotides: TGTGCCAGCAGCTCTGCAGGTGACTATGGCTACACCTTC.

The chain uses TRBV7-8 and TRBJ2-5; D call uncertain. The CDR3 contains 13 residues. Germline loops: CDR1 SGHVS, CDR2 FQNEAQ. With 5 bases removed from V and 7 bases from J, the gap between germline ends came to 14 bases. The CDR3 DNA follows: TGTGCCAGCAGCCAAGACCTGTCAGGGACCCAGTACTTC. Translated, it gives CASSQDLSGTQYF.

This clone was recorded a few times. The chain is built from TRBV5-1 and TRBJ2-5; a weak D match, TRBD1 (5 bases). The J call could be wrong; TRBJ2-7 is a better fit for the DNA end. Germline-derived CDR1 and CDR2 are SGHRS and YFSETQ. The CDR3 sequence is 13 residues long. CDR3 sequence reads: CASSLDRIGEQYF. The DNA of the CDR3 is TGCGCCAGCAGCTTGGACAGGATCGGCGAGCAGTACTTC.

This CDR3 is CASSLSVVQSYEQYF. CDR3 nucleotide sequence: TGTGCCAGCAGTTTATCGGTAGTACAGTCCTACGAGCAGTACTTC. The chain joins TRBV27 to TRBJ2-7; D is uncertain. V was trimmed by 0 bases and J by 1 base, leaving 10 bases between them. This CDR3 region has 15 residues. Germline CDR1 and CDR2: MNHEY and SMNVEV (reference sequence).

V is TRBV7-2 and J is TRBJ1-2, with a possible D match to TRBD1 (5 bases). Trimming took off 1 base at V and 6 bases at J, with 12 bases between the two ends. This CDR3 region has 14 residues. Germline V gene lookup returns CDR1 SGHTA and CDR2 FQGNSA. The CDR3 is CASSLGREEHGYTF. Here the CDR3 DNA reads TGTGCCAGCAGCTTAGGCAGGGAAGAGCATGGCTACACCTTC.

The J gene is TRBJ1-2, the V gene TRBV27; D gene ambiguous. Germline values: CDR1 MNHEY, CDR2 SMNVEV (reference sequence). V gave up 0 bases and J gave up 3 bases, with 5 bases separating them. CDR3 length equals 13 residues. The CDR3 region is CASSLSPYYGYTF. The CDR3 region has the DNA TGTGCCAGCAGTTTATCCCCCTACTATGGCTACACCTTC.

This clone was counted a few times. The rearrangement links TRBV7-6 to TRBJ2-6; TRBD2 agrees at 12 bases. This CDR3 spans 17 amino acids. Looked up from germline, CDR1 is SGHVS and CDR2 is FNYEAQ. J lost 4 bases, V lost 4 bases, and 5 bases had no gene match. The CDR3 here is CASSSSGRAAGANVLTF. The CDR3 DNA reads TGTGCCAGCAGCTCTAGCGGGAGGGCCGCGGGGGCCAACGTCCTGACTTTC.

This clone was counted only a few times. This sequence joins TRBV5-1 and TRBJ2-1; 15 nucleotides line up with TRBD2. J was trimmed by 1 base and V by 4 bases; bases with no gene match: 6. Germline CDR1 reads SGHRS; CDR2 reads YFSETQ. The CDR3 totals 18 residues. The CDR3 spells CASSPGLAGGRSYNEQFF. DNA of the CDR3: TGCGCCAGCAGCCCGGGACTAGCGGGAGGTCGTTCCTACAATGAGCAGTTCTTC.

The chain joins TRBV29-1 to TRBJ1-1; D perhaps matches TRBD1 (5 bases). Trimming pared 4 bases from V and 2 bases from J, leaving 17 bases between. CDR1 is SQVTM and CDR2 is ANQGSEA in the germline V gene. This CDR3 contains 15 residues. In nucleotides, the CDR3 is TGCAGCGTTGGCCGGTCGCGGGGGGGTAACACTGAAGCTTTCTTT. Its protein product is CSVGRSRGGNTEAFF.

This clone was found a few times. The V gene is TRBV11-2, the J gene TRBJ2-3; no reliable D call. This CDR3 is 15 amino acids long. CDR1 and CDR2 from the germline V gene are SGHAT and FQNNGV. Trimming removed 6 bases at V and 1 base at J, with 14 bases between. CDR3 bases: TGTGCCAGCAGGCCTGTCAGGCGCCGCACAGATACGCAGTATTTT. The encoded protein is CASRPVRRRTDTQYF.

This clone was observed a handful of times. J is TRBJ1-4 and V is TRBV10-2, with 9 bases identical to TRBD1. The V gene end was trimmed by 7 bases and the J gene end by 6 bases; junction bases not matched to a gene: 3. Per the germline V gene, CDR1 is WSHSY and CDR2 is SAAADI. The CDR3 covers 13 residues. CDR3 protein: CASKGQGHEKLFF. The CDR3 DNA follows: TGCGCCAGCAAGGGACAGGGACATGAAAAACTGTTTTTT.

This clone occurred once. V and J are TRBV19 and TRBJ2-3; 10 bases align to TRBD1. The CDR3 extends over 14 amino acids. Germline V lookup: CDR1 LNHDA, CDR2 SQIVND (reference sequence). With V trimmed by 5 bases and J by 7 bases, 6 bases remained unmatched. The CDR3 DNA sequence: TGTGCCAGTAGTGCCGGGACAGGGGCTTATACGCAGTATTTT. Protein product: CASSAGTGAYTQYF. Drawing the rest from reference TRBV19 and TRBJ2-3, the complete variable domain is DGGITQSPKYLFRKEGQNVTLSCEQNLNHDAMYWYRQDPGQGLRLIYYSQIVNDFQKGDIAEGYSVSREKKESFPLTVTSAQKNPTAFYLCASSAGTGAYTQYFGPGTRLTVL.

The rearrangement links TRBV7-9 to TRBJ2-5, with D maybe TRBD2 (5 bases). CDR3 size: 16 residues. CDR1 is SEHNR, CDR2 FQNEAQ, per germline (reference sequence). V shed 0 bases and J shed 4 bases, with 15 bases lying between them. The chain's CDR3 is CASSLAKGIAGETQYF. The CDR3 nucleotides read TGTGCCAGCAGCTTAGCTAAAGGGATCGCGGGAGAGACCCAGTACTTC. Full variable domain (rest looked up from reference TRBV7-9 and TRBJ2-5): DTGVSQNPRHKITKRGQNVTFRCDPISEHNRLYWYRQTLGQGPEFLTYFQNEAQLEKSRLLSDRFSAERPKGSFSTLEIQRTEQGDSAMYLCASSLAKGIAGETQYFGPGTRLLVL.

The gene calls are TRBV6-1 and TRBJ2-2; 7 bases line up with TRBD1. This CDR3 has 15 amino acids. The germline CDR1 and CDR2 sequences are MNHNS and SASEGT. The V gene end was trimmed by 4 bases and the J gene end by 8 bases; junction bases not matched to a gene: 10. The CDR3: CASSVDRSPAGELFF. The DNA for the CDR3 is TGTGCCAGCAGTGTGGACAGGTCCCCTGCGGGGGAGCTGTTTTTT.